This T cell receptor (beta chain) was captured in a study of CD4+ T cells in melanoma. Overall study results and limits: Neoantigen-specific CD4+ T cells in melanoma reportedly had diverse differentiation states. A reported correlation linked neoantigen-specific CD4+ T cells to CD8+, macrophage and B cell function.

V was clipped by 3 bases and J by 7 bases, with 19 bases between them. The CDR3 spans 15 residues. Germline V gives CDR1 ENHRY, CDR2 SYGVKD. The repertoire was sequenced with immunoSEQ multiplex PCR; TCRdb's copy has only in-frame clones and lacks some. The table records about 110,000 clones, approximately 90% of them present only once. As to this clone: Its antigen remains unknown.

The gene calls are TRBV10-3 and TRBJ2-7, with D possibly called TRBD1 or TRBD2 (5 bases each). The sample was peripheral blood. The clonotype was recovered from a human donor with melanoma. The chain's CDR3 is CAISESGHEVAEQYF. CDR3 coding DNA: TGTGCCATCAGTGAATCGGGGCATGAAGTCGCGGAGCAGTACTTC.